This TCR beta chain was found in a study of blood T cell repertoires in COVID-19. Study details: Samples taken during acute and convalescent COVID-19 were collected in the United States, Italy and Spain. Nucleic acid was either cDNA or gDNA, and it came from T cells, B-cell-depleted T cells, or PBMCs.

This CDR3 spans 14 amino acids. V lost 2 bases and J lost 0, with 7 bases in between. CDR1 is SNHLY and CDR2 is FYNNEI in the germline V gene. Study processing details: Nucleated cell number was recorded as an estimate derived from reference gene primer amplification. Assay used: immunoSEQ multiplex PCR; TCRdb lists only in-frame clones, some missing. D and trimming were read from the DNA, whereas the V and J calls and clone size are those reported in that table. The repertoire holds more than 200,000 clones, with roughly four fifths as singletons. Sequencing was done on a sample of peripheral blood. This TCR was sampled from a man aged 80 or over with acute or convalescent COVID-19. V and J are TRBV2 and TRBJ1-1; D is undetermined. CDR3 region: CASSEQLLNTEAFF. The CDR3 DNA reads TGTGCCAGCAGTGAACAACTTCTGAACACTGAAGCTTTCTTT.